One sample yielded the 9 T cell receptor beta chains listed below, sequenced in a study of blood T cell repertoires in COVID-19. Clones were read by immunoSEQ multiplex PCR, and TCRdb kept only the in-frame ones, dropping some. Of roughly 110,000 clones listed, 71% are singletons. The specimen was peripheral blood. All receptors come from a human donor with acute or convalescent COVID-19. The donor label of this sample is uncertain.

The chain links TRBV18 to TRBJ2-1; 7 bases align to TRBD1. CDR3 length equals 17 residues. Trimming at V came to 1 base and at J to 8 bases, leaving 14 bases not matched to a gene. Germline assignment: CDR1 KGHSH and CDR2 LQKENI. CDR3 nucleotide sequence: TGTGCCAGCTCACCACTTGGCGACAGGGTAATAATCCATGAGCAGTTCTTC. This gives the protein CASSPLGDRVIIHEQFF.

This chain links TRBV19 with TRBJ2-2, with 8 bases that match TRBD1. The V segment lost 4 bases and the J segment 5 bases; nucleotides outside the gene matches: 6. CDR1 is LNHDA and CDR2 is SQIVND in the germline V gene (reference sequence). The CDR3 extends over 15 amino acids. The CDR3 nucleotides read TGTGCCAGTAGTACCGACAGGGGAGCTACCGGGGAGCTGTTTTTT. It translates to CASSTDRGATGELFF.

CDR3 sequence: CASSPGGLAGVRSYNEQFF. The CDR3 coding sequence is TGTGCCAGCAGCCCAGGGGGGCTAGCGGGGGTCCGCTCCTACAATGAGCAGTTCTTC. The genes are TRBV7-9 and TRBJ2-1, with 10 bases lining up with TRBD2. The CDR3 extends over 19 amino acids. Germline CDR1 reads SEHNR; CDR2 reads FQNEAQ (reference sequence). Germline trimming cut 5 bases from V and 0 bases from J; bases unmatched to any gene: 13.

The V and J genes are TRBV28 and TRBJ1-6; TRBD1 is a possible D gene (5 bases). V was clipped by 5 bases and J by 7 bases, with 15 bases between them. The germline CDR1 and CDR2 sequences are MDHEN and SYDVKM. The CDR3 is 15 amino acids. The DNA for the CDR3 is TGTGCCAGCAGTCAAAACTCGCAGGGAAATTCACCCCTCCACTTT. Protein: CASSQNSQGNSPLHF.

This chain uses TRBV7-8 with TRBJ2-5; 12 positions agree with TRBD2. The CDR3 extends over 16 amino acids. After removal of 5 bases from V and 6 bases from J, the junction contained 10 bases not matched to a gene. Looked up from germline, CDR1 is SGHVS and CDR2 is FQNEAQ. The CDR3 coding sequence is TGTGCCAGCAGCCCCTCTAGCGGGGGGGGAGTAAAGACCCAGTACTTC. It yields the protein CASSPSSGGGVKTQYF.

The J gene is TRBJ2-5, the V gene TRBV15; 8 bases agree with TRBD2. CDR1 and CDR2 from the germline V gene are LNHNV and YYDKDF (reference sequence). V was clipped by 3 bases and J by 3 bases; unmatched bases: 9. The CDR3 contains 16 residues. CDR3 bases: TGTGCCACCAGCAGGGCACCGGGGGGGATGGAAGAGACCCAGTACTTC. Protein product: CATSRAPGGMEETQYF.

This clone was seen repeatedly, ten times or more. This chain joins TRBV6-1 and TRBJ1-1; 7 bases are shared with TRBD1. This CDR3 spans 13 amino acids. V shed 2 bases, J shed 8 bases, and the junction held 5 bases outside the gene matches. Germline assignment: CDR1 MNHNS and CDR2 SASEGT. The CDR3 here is CASSERWTGEAFF. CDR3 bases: TGTGCCAGCAGTGAACGATGGACAGGCGAAGCTTTCTTT.

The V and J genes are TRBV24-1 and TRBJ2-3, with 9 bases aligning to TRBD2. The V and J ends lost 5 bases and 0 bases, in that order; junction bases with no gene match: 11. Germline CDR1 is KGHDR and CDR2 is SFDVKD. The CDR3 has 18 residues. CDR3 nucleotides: TGTGCCACCAGTGCGAGCGGGGGGCCCTCCACTAGCACAGATACGCAGTATTTT. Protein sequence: CATSASGGPSTSTDTQYF.

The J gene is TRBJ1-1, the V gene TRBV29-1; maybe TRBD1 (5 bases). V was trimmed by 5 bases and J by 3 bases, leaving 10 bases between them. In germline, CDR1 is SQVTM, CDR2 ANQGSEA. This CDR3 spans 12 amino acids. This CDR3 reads CSVIRVDTEAFF. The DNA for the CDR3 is TGCAGCGTTATCAGGGTTGACACTGAAGCTTTCTTT.